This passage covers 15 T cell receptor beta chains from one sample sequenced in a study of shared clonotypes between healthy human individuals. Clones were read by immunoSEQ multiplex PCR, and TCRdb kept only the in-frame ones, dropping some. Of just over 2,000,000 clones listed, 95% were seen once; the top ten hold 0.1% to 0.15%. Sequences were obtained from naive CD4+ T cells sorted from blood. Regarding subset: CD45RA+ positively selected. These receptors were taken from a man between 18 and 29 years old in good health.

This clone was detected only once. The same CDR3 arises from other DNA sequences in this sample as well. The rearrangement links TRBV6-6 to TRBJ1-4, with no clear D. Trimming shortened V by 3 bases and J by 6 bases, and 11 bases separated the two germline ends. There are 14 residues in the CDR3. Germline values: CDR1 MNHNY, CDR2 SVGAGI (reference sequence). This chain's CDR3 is CASSYGGLDEKLFF. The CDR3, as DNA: TGTGCCAGCAGTTATGGAGGGCTTGATGAAAAACTGTTTTTT.

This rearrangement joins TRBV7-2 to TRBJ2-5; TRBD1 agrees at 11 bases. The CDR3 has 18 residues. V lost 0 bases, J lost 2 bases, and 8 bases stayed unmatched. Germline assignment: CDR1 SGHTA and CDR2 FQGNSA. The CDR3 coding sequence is TGTGCCAGCAGCTTAGCGCTGACGGGACAGGGGGTTCAAGAGACCCAGTACTTC. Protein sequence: CASSLALTGQGVQETQYF. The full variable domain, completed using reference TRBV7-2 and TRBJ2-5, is GAGVSQSPSNKVTEKGKDVELRCDPISGHTALYWYRQSLGQGLEFLIYFQGNSAPDKSGLPSDRFSAERTGGSVSTLTIQRTQQEDSAVYLCASSLALTGQGVQETQYFGPGTRLLVL.

CDR3 DNA: TGCGCCAGCAGCCAAGGGCCGGGGCAGAGCTCCTACAATGAGCAGTTCTTC. Protein product: CASSQGPGQSSYNEQFF. The J gene is TRBJ2-1, the V gene TRBV4-1; possibly TRBD1 or TRBD2 for D (5 bases each). The CDR3 is made up of 17 amino acids. Trimming took off 1 base at V and 0 bases at J, with 13 bases between the two ends. Germline CDR1 reads MGHRA; CDR2 reads YSYEKL.

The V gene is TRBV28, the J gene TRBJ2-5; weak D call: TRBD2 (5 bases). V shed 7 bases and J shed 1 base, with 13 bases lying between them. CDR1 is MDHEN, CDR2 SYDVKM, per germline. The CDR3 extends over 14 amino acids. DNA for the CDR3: TGTGCCAGCACCCTCCCGGGGTTCCAAGAGACCCAGTACTTC. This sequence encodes CASTLPGFQETQYF.

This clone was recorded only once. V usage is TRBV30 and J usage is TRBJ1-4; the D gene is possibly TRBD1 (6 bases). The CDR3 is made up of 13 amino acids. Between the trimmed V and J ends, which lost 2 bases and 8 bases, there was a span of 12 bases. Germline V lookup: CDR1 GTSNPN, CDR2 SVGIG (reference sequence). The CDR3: CAWSLAGVEKLFF. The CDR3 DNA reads TGTGCCTGGAGTTTGGCAGGGGTCGAAAAACTGTTTTTT.

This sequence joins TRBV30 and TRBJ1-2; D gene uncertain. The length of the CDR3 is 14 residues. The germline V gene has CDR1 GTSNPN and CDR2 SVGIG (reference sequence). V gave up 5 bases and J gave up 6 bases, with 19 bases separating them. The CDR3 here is CAWDRAGRHHGYTF. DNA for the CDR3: TGTGCCTGGGATCGGGCGGGTAGGCACCATGGCTACACCTTC.

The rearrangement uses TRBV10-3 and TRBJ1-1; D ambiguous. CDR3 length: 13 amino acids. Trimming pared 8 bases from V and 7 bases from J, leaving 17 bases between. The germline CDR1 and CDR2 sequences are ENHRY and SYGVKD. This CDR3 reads CAISGSEAGEAFF. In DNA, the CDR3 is TGTGCCATCTCGGGCAGCGAGGCGGGTGAAGCTTTCTTT.

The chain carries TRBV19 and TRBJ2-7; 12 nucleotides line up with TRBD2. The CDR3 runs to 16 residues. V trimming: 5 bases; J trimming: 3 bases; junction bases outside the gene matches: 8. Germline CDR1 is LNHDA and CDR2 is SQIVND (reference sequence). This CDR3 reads CASSVSTSGSSYEQYF. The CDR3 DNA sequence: TGTGCCAGTAGTGTTTCGACTAGCGGGAGTAGCTACGAGCAGTACTTC.

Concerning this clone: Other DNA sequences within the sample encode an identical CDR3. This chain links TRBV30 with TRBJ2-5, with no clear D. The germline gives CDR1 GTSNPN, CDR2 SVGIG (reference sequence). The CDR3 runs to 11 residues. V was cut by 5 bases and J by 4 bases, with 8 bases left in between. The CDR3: CAWGRGETQYF. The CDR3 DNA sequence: TGTGCCTGGGGGCGAGGAGAGACCCAGTACTTC.

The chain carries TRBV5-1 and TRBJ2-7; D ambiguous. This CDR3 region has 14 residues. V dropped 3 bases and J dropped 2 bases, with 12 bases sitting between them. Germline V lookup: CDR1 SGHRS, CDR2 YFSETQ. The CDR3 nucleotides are TGCGCCAGCAGCTCCGCAGAACCAACCTACGAGCAGTACTTC. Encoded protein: CASSSAEPTYEQYF.

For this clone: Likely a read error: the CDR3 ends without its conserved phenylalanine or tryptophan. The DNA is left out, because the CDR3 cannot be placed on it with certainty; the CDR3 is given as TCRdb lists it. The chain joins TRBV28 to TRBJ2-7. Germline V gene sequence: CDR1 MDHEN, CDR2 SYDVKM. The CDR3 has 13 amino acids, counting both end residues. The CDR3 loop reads CASSLARWGRGLI.

The CDR3 is CASSLSYRDRGLTTSSRELFF. The DNA for the CDR3 is TGCGCCAGCAGCCTCTCGTACCGGGACAGGGGACTTACTACTAGCTCAAGAGAACTGTTTTTT. This sequence joins TRBV4-3 and TRBJ1-4; 10 positions match TRBD1. The germline CDR1 and CDR2 sequences are LGHNA and YSLEER. CDR3 size: 21 residues. V trimming: 4 bases; J trimming: 12 bases; junction bases outside the gene matches: 29.

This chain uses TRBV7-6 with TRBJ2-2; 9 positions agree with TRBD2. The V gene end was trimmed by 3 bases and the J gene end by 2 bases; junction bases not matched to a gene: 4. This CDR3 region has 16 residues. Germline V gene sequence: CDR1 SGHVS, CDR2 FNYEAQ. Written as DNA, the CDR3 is TGTGCCAGCAGCTTTTCTAGCGGGATCAACACCGGGGAGCTGTTTTTT. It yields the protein CASSFSSGINTGELFF.

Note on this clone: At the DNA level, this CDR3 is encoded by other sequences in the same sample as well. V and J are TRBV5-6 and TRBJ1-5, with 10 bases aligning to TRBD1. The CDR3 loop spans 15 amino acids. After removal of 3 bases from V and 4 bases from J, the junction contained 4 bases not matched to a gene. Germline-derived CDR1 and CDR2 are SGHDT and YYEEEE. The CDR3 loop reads CASSWGQGRNQPQHF. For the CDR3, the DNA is TGTGCCAGCAGCTGGGGACAGGGGAGAAATCAGCCCCAGCATTTT.

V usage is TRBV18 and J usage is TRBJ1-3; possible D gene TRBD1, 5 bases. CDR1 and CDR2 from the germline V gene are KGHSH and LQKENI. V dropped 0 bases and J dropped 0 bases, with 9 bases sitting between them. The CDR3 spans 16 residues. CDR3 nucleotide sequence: TGTGCCAGCTCACCACCGACAGTATCCTCTGGAAACACCATATATTTT. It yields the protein CASSPPTVSSGNTIYF.